The rows below give T cell receptor beta chains drawn from one sample of a study of T-cell reconstitution after alpha-beta-depleted transplantation in children. Each CDR3 protein is one row after TCRdb ran MiXCR on the PCR reads. This table has around 380,000 distinct CDR3 sequences, roughly a tenth appearing once. Here the sequenced sample was PBMCs from the stem cell graft donor, taken from the stem cell graft. All receptors derive from a human donor who donated a stem cell graft to a child with acute myeloid leukemia. Both conserved end residues are part of each CDR3. D genes are given only for firm matches. Clone size, where shown, is once, few, many, or a class for clones that have expanded.

>TRBV19|-|once|TRBJ1-2
TGTGCCAGTACAGACGGGAACCACTATGGCTACACCTTC
CASTDGNHYGYTF
>TRBV6-5|-|few|TRBJ2-1
TGTGCCAGCAGTTACTTCACAGGGTACAATGAGCAGTTCTTC
CASSYFTGYNEQFF
>TRBV7-3|TRBD1|-|TRBJ1-1
TGTGCCAGCAGCACGACAGGGTCGGGTACTGAAGCTTTCTTT
CASSTTGSGTEAFF
>TRBV5-1|-|few|TRBJ2-2
TGCGCCAGCAGCTCATCAGGGTTGGTGGCCGGGGAGCTGTTTTTT
CASSSSGLVAGELFF
>TRBV6-4|TRBD1|few|TRBJ2-3
TGTGCCAGCAGCGGGGGACAGGCCCTAGATACGCAGTATTTT
CASSGGQALDTQYF
>TRBV5-5|-|many|TRBJ2-5
TGTGCCAGCAGCCACGGGAACCAAAAAGAGACCCAGTACTTC
CASSHGNQKETQYF
>TRBV10-3|-|few|TRBJ1-5
TGTGCCAGCCGATTAGATAGCAATCAGCCCCAGCATTTT
CASRLDSNQPQHF
>TRBV19|TRBD2|-|TRBJ2-3
TGTGCCAGTAGTGGACCAGCGGGAGGGCTCAGCACAGATACGCAGTATTTT
CASSGPAGGLSTDTQYF
>TRBV7-6|TRBD1|-|TRBJ2-3
TGTGCCAGCAGCGACAGGGTGGGGGCCCGAGATACGCAGTATTTT
CASSDRVGARDTQYF
>TRBV5-1|TRBD2|few|TRBJ2-7
TGCGCCAGCAGCTTGGGGACTAGCGGGATTAAATTCTCCTACGAGCAGTACTTC
CASSLGTSGIKFSYEQYF
>TRBV6-2/TRBV6-3|-|-|TRBJ2-5
TGTGCCAGCAGAAAAACGGGGGCAGAGACCCAGTACTTC
CASRKTGAETQYF